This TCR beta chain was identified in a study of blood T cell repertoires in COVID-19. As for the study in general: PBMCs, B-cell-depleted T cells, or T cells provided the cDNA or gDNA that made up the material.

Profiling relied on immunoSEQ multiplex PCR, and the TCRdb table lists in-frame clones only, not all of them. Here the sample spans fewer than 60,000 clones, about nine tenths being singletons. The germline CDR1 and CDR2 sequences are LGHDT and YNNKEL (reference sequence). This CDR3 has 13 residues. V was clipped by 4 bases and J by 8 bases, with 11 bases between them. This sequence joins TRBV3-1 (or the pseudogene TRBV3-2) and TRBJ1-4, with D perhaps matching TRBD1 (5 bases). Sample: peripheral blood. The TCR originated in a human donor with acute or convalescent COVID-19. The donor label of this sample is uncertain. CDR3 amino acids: CASSPPRGEKLFF. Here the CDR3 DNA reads TGTGCCAGCAGCCCCCCCCGGGGGGAAAAACTGTTTTTT.